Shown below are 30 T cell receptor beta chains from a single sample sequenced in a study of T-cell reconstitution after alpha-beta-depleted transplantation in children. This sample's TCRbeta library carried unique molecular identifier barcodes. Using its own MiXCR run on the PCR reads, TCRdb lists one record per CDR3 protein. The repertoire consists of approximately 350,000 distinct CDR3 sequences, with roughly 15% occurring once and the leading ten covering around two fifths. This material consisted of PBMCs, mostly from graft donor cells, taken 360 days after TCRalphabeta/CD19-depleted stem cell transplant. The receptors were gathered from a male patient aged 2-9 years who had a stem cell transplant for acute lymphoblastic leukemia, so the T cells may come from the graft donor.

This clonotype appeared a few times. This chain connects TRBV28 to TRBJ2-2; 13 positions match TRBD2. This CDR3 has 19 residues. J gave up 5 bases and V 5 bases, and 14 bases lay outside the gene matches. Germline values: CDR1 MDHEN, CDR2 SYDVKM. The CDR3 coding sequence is TGTGCCAGCAGTGTAGCCGTACCCCGGACTAGCGGGAGTACCGGGGAGCTGTTTTTT. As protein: CASSVAVPRTSGSTGELFF.

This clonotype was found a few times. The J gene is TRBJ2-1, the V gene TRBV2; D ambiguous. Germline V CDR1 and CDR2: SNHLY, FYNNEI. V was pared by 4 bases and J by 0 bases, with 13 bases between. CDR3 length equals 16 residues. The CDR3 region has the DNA TGTGCCAGCAGTGGCGTCTTTTCGAGCTCCTACAATGAGCAGTTCTTC. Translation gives CASSGVFSSSYNEQFF. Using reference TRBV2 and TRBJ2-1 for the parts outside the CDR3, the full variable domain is EPEVTQTPSHQVTQMGQEVILRCVPISNHLYFYWYRQILGQKVEFLVSFYNNEISEKSEIFDDQFSVERPDGSNFTLKIRSTKLEDSAMYFCASSGVFSSSYNEQFFGPGTRLTVL.

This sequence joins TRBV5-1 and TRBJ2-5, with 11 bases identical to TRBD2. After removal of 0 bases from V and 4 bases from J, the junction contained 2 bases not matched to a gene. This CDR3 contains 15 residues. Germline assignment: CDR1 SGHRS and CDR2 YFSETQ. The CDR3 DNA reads TGCGCCAGCAGCTTGGCTGGGACTAGCGGAGAGACCCAGTACTTC. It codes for CASSLAGTSGETQYF.

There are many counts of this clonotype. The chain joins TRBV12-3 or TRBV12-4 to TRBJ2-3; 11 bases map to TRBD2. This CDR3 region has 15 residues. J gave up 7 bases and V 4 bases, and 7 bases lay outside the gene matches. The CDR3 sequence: CASSSPGLAVHTQYF. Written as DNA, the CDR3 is TGTGCCAGCAGTTCGCCGGGACTAGCGGTACATACGCAGTATTTT.

The chain's CDR3 is CASSDKGSNSPLHF. CDR3 DNA: TGTGCCAGCAGCGACAAGGGTAGTAATTCACCCCTCCACTTT. The chain uses TRBV2 and TRBJ1-6; D is unresolved. V was pared by 6 bases and J by 6 bases, with 12 bases between. This CDR3 is built from 14 residues. Germline V gives CDR1 SNHLY, CDR2 FYNNEI.

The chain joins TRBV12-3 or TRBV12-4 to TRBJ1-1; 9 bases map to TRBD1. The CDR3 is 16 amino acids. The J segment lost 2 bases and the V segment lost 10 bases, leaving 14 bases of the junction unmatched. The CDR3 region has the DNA TGTGCCAACTTACCGGGACAGGGAGGTGGCAACACTGAAGCTTTCTTT. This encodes CANLPGQGGGNTEAFF.

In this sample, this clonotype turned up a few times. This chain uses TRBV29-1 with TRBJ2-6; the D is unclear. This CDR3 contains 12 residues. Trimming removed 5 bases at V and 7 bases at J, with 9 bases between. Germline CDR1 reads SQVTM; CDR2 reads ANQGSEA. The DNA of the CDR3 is TGCAGCGTTAGTTCGGGCGCCAACGTCCTGACTTTC. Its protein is CSVSSGANVLTF.

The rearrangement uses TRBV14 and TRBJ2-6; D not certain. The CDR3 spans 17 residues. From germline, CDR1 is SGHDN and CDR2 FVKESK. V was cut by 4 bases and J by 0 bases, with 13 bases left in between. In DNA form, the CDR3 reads TGTGCCAGCAGCCCGCGATTTAGGAGCTCTGGGGCCAACGTCCTGACTTTC. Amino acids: CASSPRFRSSGANVLTF.

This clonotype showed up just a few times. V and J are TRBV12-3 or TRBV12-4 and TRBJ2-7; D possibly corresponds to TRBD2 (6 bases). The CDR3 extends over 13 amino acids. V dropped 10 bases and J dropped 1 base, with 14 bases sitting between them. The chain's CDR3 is CATQPGTSYEQYF. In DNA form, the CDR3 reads TGTGCCACACAGCCTGGGACTTCCTACGAGCAGTACTTC.

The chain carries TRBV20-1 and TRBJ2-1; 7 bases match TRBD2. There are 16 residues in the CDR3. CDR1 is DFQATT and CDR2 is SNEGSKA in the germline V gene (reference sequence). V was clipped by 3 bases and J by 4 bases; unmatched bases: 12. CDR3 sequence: CSASDPRTRPYNEQFF. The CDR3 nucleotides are TGCAGTGCTAGCGATCCCCGGACTAGACCTTACAATGAGCAGTTCTTC.

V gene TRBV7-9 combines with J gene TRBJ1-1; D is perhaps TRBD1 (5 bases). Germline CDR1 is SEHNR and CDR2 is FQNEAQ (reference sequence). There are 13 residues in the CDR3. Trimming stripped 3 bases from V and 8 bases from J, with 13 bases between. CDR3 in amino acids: CASSFFPRTEAFF. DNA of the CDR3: TGTGCCAGCAGCTTTTTCCCCCGGACAGAAGCTTTCTTT.

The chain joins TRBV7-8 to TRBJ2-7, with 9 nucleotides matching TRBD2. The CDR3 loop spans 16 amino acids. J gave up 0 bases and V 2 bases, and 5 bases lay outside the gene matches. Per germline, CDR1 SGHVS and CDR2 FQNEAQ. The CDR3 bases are TGTGCCAGCAGCTTACTCTTTAGCGGGAGCTCCTACGAGCAGTACTTC. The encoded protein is CASSLLFSGSSYEQYF.

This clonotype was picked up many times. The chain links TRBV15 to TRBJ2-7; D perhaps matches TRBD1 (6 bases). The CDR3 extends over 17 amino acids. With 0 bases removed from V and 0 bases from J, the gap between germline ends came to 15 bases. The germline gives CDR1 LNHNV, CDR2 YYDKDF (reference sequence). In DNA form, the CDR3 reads TGTGCCACCAGCAGAGATAGAGGGTGGACAGCCTCCTACGAGCAGTACTTC. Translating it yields CATSRDRGWTASYEQYF.

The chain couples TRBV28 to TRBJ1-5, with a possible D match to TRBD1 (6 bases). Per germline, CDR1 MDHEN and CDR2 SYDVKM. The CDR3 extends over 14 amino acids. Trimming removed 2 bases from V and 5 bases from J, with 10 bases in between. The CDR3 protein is CASSLPGDHQPQHF. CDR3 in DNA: TGTGCCAGCAGTTTACCAGGGGATCATCAGCCCCAGCATTTT.

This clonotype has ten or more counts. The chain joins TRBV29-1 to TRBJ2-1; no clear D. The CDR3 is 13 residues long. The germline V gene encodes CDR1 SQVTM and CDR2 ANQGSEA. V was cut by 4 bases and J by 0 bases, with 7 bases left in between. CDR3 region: CSVGGDSYNEQFF. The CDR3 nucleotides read TGCAGCGTTGGTGGGGACTCCTACAATGAGCAGTTCTTC.

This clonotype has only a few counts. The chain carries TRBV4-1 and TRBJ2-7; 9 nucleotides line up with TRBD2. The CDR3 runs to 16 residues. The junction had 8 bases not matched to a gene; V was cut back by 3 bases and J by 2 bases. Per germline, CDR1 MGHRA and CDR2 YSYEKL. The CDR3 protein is CASSQPGLAGPYEQYF. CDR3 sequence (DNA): TGCGCCAGCAGCCAGCCTGGCCTAGCGGGGCCCTACGAGCAGTACTTC.

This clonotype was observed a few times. The chain's CDR3 is CASSWDREKSQPQHF. In nucleotides, the CDR3 is TGTGCCAGCAGCTGGGACAGGGAAAAGAGTCAGCCCCAGCATTTT. The chain is built from TRBV7-8 and TRBJ1-5, with 9 bases that match TRBD1. The CDR3 has 15 residues. CDR1 is SGHVS and CDR2 is FQNEAQ in the germline V gene. With V trimmed by 4 bases and J by 6 bases, 7 bases remained unmatched.

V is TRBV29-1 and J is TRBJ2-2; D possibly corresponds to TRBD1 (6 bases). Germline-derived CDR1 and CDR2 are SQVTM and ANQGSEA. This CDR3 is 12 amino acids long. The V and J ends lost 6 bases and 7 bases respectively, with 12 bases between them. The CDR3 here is CSVAQGDGELFF. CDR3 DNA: TGCAGCGTGGCACAGGGTGACGGGGAGCTGTTTTTT.

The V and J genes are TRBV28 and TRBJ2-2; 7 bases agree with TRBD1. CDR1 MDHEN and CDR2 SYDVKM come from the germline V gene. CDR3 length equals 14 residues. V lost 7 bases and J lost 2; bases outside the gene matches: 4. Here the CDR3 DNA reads TGTGCCAGCATAGAGGGGGCTAACACCGGGGAGCTGTTTTTT. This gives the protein CASIEGANTGELFF.

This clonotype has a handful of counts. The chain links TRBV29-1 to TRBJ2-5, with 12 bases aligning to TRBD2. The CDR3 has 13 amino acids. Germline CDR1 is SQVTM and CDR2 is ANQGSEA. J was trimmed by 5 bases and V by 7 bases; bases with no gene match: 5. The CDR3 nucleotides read TGCAGCGCCAGGACTAGCGGGATGGAGACCCAGTACTTC. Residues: CSARTSGMETQYF.

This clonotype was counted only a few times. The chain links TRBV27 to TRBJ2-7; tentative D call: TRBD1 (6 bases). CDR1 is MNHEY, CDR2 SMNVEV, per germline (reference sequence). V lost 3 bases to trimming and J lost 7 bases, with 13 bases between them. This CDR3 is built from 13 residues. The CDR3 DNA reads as TGTGCCAGCAGTTTTCAGGGGCCCATGGAGCAGTACTTC. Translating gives CASSFQGPMEQYF.

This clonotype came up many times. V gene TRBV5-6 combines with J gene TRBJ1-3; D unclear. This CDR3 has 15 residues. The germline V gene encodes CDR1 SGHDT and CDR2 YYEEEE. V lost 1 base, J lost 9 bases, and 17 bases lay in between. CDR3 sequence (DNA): TGTGCCAGCAGCTTGAGTGTCAGGCCACGAGGCACCATATATTTT. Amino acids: CASSLSVRPRGTIYF.

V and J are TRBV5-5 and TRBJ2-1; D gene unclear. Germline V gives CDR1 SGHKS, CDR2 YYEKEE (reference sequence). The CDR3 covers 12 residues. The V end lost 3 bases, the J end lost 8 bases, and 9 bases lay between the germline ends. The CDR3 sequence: CASSYMVDEQFF. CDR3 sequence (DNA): TGTGCCAGCAGCTATATGGTGGATGAGCAGTTCTTC.

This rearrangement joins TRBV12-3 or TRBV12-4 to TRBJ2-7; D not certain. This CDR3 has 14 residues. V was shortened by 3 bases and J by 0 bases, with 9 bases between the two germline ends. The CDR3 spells CASSFHVPSYEQYF. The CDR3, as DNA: TGTGCCAGCAGTTTTCATGTGCCCTCCTACGAGCAGTACTTC.

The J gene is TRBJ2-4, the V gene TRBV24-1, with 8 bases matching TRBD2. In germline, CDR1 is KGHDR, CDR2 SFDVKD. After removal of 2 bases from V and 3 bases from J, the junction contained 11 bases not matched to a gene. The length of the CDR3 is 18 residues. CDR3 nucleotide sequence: TGTGCCACCAGTGATTCCCACAGCTTAGCGGGGAACAAAAACATTCAGTACTTC. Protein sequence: CATSDSHSLAGNKNIQYF.

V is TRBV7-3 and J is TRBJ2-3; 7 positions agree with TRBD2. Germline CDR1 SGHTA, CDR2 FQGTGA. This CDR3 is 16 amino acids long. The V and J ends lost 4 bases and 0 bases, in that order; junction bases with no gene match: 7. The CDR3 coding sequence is TGTGCCAGCAGCTCATTGGGTAGCGGGAGCACAGATACGCAGTATTTT. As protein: CASSSLGSGSTDTQYF.

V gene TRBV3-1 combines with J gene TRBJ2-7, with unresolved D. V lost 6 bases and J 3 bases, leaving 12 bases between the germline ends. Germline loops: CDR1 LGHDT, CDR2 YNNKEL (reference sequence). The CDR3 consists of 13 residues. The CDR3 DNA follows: TGTGCCAGCAGGACCGCCGGTGACTACGAGCAGTACTTC. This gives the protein CASRTAGDYEQYF.

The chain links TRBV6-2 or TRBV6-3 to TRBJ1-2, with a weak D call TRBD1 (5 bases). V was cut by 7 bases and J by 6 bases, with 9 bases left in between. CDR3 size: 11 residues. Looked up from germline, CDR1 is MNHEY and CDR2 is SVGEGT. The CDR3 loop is CASTVGDGYTF. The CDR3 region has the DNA TGTGCCAGCACGGTAGGGGATGGCTACACCTTC.

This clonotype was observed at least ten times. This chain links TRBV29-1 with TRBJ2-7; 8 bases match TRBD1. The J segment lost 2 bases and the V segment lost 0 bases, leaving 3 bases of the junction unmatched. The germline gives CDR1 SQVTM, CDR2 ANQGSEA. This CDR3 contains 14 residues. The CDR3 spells CSVEDVDRAYEQYF. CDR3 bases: TGCAGCGTTGAAGATGTGGACAGGGCCTACGAGCAGTACTTC.

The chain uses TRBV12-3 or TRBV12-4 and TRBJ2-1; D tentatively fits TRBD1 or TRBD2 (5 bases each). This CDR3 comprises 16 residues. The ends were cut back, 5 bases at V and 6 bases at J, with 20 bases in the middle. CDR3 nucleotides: TGTGCCAGCAGTCCCCCCCGCGCAATGGGACGCAATGAGCAGTTCTTC. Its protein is CASSPPRAMGRNEQFF.